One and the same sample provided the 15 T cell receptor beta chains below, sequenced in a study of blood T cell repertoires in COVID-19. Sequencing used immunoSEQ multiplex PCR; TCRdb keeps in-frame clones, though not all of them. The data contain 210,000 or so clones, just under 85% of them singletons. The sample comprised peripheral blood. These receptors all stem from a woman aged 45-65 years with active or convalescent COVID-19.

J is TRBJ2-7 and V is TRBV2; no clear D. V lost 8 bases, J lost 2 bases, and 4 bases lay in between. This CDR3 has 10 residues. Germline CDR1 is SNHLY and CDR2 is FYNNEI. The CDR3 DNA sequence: TGTGCCAGCGAGACCTACGAGCAGTACTTC. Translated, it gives CASETYEQYF.

CDR3 loop: CASSPRTSGVLSTGELFF. The CDR3 DNA reads TGTGCCAGCAGTCCCCGGACTAGCGGAGTACTCAGCACCGGGGAGCTGTTTTTT. This chain joins TRBV6-6 and TRBJ2-2; 10 positions match TRBD2. The CDR3 length is 18 residues. V was clipped by 5 bases and J by 4 bases; unmatched bases: 13. Germline lookup yields CDR1 MNHNY and CDR2 SVGAGI (reference sequence).

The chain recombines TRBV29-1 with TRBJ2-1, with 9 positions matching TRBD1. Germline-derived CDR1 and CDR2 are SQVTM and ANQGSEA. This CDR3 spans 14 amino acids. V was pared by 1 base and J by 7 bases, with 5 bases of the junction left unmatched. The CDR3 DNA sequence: TGCAGCGTTGAAGTGGGACAGGGTACAAATGAGCAGTTCTTC. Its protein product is CSVEVGQGTNEQFF.

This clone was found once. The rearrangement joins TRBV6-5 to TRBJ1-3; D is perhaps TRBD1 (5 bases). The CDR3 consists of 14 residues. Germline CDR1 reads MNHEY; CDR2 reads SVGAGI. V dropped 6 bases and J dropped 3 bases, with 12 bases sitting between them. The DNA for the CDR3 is TGTGCCAGCAGGAGTGGGGGGAGTGGAAACACCATATATTTT. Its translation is CASRSGGSGNTIYF.

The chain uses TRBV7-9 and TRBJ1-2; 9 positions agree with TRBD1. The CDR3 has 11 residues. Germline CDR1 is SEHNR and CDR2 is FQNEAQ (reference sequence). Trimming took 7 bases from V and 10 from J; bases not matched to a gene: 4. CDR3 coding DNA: TGTGCCAGCACCGGGACAGGGTTCTACACCTTC. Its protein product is CASTGTGFYTF.

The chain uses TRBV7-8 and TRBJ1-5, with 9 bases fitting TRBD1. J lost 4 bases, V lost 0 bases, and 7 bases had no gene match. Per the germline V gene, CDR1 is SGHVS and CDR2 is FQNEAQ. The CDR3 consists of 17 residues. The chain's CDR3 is CASSLAGTGIPNQPQHF. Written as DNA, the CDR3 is TGTGCCAGCAGCTTAGCGGGGACAGGGATCCCTAATCAGCCCCAGCATTTT.

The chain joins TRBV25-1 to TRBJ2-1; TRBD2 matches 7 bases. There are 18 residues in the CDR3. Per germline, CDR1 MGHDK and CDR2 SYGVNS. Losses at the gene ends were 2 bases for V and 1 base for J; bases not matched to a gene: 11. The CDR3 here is CASSEVKRGSLSYNEQFF. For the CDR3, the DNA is TGTGCCAGCAGTGAAGTAAAGCGGGGTTCCCTTTCCTACAATGAGCAGTTCTTC.

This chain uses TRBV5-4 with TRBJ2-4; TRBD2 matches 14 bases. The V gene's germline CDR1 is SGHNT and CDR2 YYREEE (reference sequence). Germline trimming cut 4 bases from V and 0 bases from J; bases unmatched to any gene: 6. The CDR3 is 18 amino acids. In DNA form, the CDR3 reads TGTGCCAGCAGCCCTGGGACTAGCGGGGGTCTAGCCAAAAACATTCAGTACTTC. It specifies CASSPGTSGGLAKNIQYF.

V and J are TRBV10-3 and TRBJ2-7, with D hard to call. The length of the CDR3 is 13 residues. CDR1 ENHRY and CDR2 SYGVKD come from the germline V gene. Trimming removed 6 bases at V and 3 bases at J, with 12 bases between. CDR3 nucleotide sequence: TGTGCCATCAGGCCAGACAAGGTCTACGAGCAGTACGTC. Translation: CAIRPDKVYEQYV.

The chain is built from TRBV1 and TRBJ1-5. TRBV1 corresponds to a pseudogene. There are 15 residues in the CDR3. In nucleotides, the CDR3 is TGCACCAGCAGCCAAGTCTCCGGGAGCAATCAGCCCCAGCATTTT. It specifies CTSSQVSGSNQPQHF.

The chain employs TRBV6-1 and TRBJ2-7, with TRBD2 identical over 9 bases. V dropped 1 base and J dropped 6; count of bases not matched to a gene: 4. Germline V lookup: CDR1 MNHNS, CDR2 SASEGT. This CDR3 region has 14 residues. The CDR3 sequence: CASSEVGGRGEQYF. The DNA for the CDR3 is TGTGCCAGCAGTGAAGTCGGCGGGAGGGGCGAGCAGTACTTC.

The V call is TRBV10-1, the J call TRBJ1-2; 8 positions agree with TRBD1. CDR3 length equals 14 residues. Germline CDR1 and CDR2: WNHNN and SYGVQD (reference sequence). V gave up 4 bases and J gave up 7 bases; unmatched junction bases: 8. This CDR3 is CASSGPGQGSGYTF. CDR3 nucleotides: TGCGCCAGCAGTGGGCCTGGACAGGGATCTGGCTACACCTTC.

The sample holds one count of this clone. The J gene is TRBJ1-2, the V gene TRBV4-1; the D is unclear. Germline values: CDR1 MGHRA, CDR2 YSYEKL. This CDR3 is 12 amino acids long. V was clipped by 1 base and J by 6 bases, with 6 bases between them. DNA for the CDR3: TGCGCCAGCAGCCAAGGGCTGGATGGCTACACCTTC. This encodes CASSQGLDGYTF.

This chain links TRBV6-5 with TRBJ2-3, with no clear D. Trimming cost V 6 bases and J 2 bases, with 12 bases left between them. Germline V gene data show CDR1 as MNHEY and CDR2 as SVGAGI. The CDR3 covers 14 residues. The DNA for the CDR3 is TGTGCCAGCAGCTCCACTACCATCACAGATACGCAGTATTTT. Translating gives CASSSTTITDTQYF.

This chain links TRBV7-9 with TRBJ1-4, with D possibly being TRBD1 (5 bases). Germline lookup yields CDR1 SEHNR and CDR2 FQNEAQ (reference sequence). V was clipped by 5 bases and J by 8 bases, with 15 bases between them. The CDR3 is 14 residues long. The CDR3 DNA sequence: TGTGCCAGCAGCACACGGGGGGATGAGGAAAAACTGTTTTTT. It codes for CASSTRGDEEKLFF.